The 22 T cell receptor beta chains below were found in one sample sequenced in a study of vaccination and CD4 T cells after COVID-19. Sequencing of the DNA from cultured CD4+ T cells was carried out with the Oncomine TCR Beta short-read assay. It was cultured CD4+ T cells from which genomic DNA was extracted. From the PCR reads, TCRdb called clonotypes with MiXCR, one entry per CDR3 protein. The top ten clones hold 14% of a sample with around 10,000 distinct CDR3 sequences, roughly 32% of them seen once. These receptors lack a known antigen. Documented treatment: approximately 9-day PBMC culture with coronavirus spike peptide pools or control peptides (ViraFEST assay). Collection of the unexposed donor's CD4+ T cells took place before the COVID-19 pandemic (2011-2018). The sequenced material came from CD4+ T cells from blood, cultured in vitro. These receptors were obtained from a human donor in good health.

Concerning this clonotype itself: This may arise from a read error, as a much more abundant clone is one base away. The CDR3 DNA reads TGTCCCAGTAGTAAGGACCCGAGCTCCTACGAGCAGTACTTC. It specifies CPSSKDPSSYEQYF. The rearrangement uses TRBV19 and TRBJ2-7; the D is unclear. The CDR3 runs 14 residues. Germline CDR1 and CDR2: LNHDA and SQIVND (reference sequence).

This clonotype was seen a handful of times. The chain links TRBV19 to TRBJ1-5, with D uncertain. The CDR3 totals 15 residues. CDR1 and CDR2 (germline): LNHDA, SQIVND (reference sequence). Trimming left V 2 bases short and J 0 bases short, with 8 bases between. CDR3 bases: TGTGCCAGTAGTATAACAGCAAATAGCAATCAGCCCCAGCATTTT. Protein: CASSITANSNQPQHF.

The genes are TRBV15 and TRBJ2-7; D is ambiguous. The CDR3 extends over 14 amino acids. Per germline, CDR1 LNHNV and CDR2 YYDKDF (reference sequence). Trimming pared 0 bases from V and 3 bases from J, leaving 9 bases between. For the CDR3, the DNA is TGTGCCACCAGCAGAGATCTCAACAGCTACGAGCAGTACTTC. Translation gives CATSRDLNSYEQYF.

This clonotype ranks as medium-sized (0.01 to 0.1%). The chain uses TRBV6-2 or TRBV6-3 and TRBJ2-3; D unresolved. Trimming pared 0 bases from V and 7 bases from J, leaving 8 bases between. Per the germline V gene, CDR1 is MNHEY and CDR2 is SVGEGT. The CDR3 runs 13 residues. In nucleotides, the CDR3 is TGTGCCAGCAGTTACTCGGAGAGGAATACGCAGTATTTT. Translated, it gives CASSYSERNTQYF.

The rearrangement uses TRBV5-1 and TRBJ2-5, with a possible D match to TRBD1 (5 bases). Trimming removed 5 bases at V and 4 bases at J, with 15 bases between. In germline, CDR1 is SGHRS, CDR2 YFSETQ. The CDR3 length is 14 residues. The CDR3: CASSSDSQGETQYF. Here the CDR3 DNA reads TGCGCCAGCAGTTCTGACAGCCAGGGAGAGACCCAGTACTTC.

The V and J genes are TRBV12-3 or TRBV12-4 and TRBJ2-3; the D is unclear. This CDR3 is 10 amino acids long. V lost 8 bases and J 8 bases, leaving 8 bases between the germline ends. DNA of the CDR3: TGTGCCAGCGGTTACGGTACGCAGTATTTT. Translating gives CASGYGTQYF.

This clonotype was recorded only once. The chain is built from TRBV7-2 and TRBJ2-7; D is undetermined. CDR1 is SGHTA and CDR2 is FQGNSA in the germline V gene. Trimming took off 1 base at V and 2 bases at J, with 12 bases between the two ends. The length of the CDR3 is 15 residues. CDR3 region: CASSLGLAQTYEQYF. CDR3 nucleotides: TGTGCCAGCAGCTTAGGCTTAGCCCAGACCTACGAGCAGTACTTC.

The chain combines TRBV29-1 with TRBJ2-7; D is possibly TRBD1 or TRBD2 (5 bases each). CDR3 length equals 13 residues. V lost 7 bases, J lost 2 bases, and 15 bases lay in between. Germline loops: CDR1 SQVTM, CDR2 ANQGSEA. The CDR3 loop is CSAIGTPAYEQYF. The CDR3 DNA sequence: TGCAGCGCGATCGGGACGCCGGCCTACGAGCAGTACTTC.

The chain uses TRBV6-5 and TRBJ2-7; 8 nucleotides agree with TRBD1. V lost 2 bases, J lost 3 bases, and 15 bases stayed unmatched. The germline V gene encodes CDR1 MNHEY and CDR2 SVGAGI. This CDR3 has 18 amino acids. CDR3 sequence (DNA): TGTGCCAGCAGTTACCCTTGGGGGACAGGTCGGATCCGCTACGAGCAGTACTTC. This codes for CASSYPWGTGRIRYEQYF.

J is TRBJ1-1 and V is TRBV19; D call uncertain. CDR1 and CDR2 from the germline V gene are LNHDA and SQIVND (reference sequence). V gave up 1 base and J gave up 1 base, with 10 bases separating them. The CDR3 is 15 residues long. The CDR3, as DNA: TGTGCCAGTAGTATAGGTCTCGGAGAGAACACTGAAGCTTTCTTT. It is translated as CASSIGLGENTEAFF.

This clonotype was recorded a few times. J is TRBJ2-7 and V is TRBV15; TRBD1 is a possible D gene (5 bases). Trimming left V 5 bases short and J 4 bases short, with 15 bases between. CDR1 is LNHNV, CDR2 YYDKDF, per germline (reference sequence). The CDR3 covers 14 residues. The chain's CDR3 is CATSPRQGLYEQYF. Written as DNA, the CDR3 is TGTGCCACCAGCCCTAGGCAGGGATTATACGAGCAGTACTTC.

The chain couples TRBV20-1 to TRBJ2-1; 12 bases fit TRBD2. The V segment lost 2 bases and the J segment 6 bases; nucleotides outside the gene matches: 8. The CDR3 loop spans 16 amino acids. The germline V gene encodes CDR1 DFQATT and CDR2 SNEGSKA (reference sequence). CDR3 in DNA: TGCAGTGCTAGACTAGCGGGAGGGCCCGGGGGCAATGAGCAGTTCTTC. It translates to CSARLAGGPGGNEQFF.

This clonotype was recorded a few times. In nucleotides, the CDR3 is TGCAGTGCCCTCAGGGACAGGGTCACAGATACGCAGTATTTT. Translating gives CSALRDRVTDTQYF. The chain uses TRBV20-1 and TRBJ2-3, with TRBD1 matching over 9 bases. Trimming at V came to 6 bases and at J to 2 bases, leaving 6 bases not matched to a gene. This CDR3 region has 14 residues. Germline-derived CDR1 and CDR2 are DFQATT and SNEGSKA (reference sequence).

The table lists this clonotype with a few counts. The chain employs TRBV24-1 and TRBJ2-7, with a weak D call TRBD2 (7 bases). Looked up from germline, CDR1 is KGHDR and CDR2 is SFDVKD. V was shortened by 0 bases and J by 0 bases, with 32 bases between the two germline ends. This CDR3 has 23 residues. This chain's CDR3 is CATSDLQGRPTPSLAASSYEQYF. The CDR3 DNA follows: TGTGCCACCAGTGATTTGCAGGGGAGGCCCACCCCTTCTCTAGCGGCTAGCTCCTACGAGCAGTACTTC.

The chain couples TRBV29-1 to TRBJ1-1; 8 nucleotides align to TRBD1. The CDR3 totals 13 residues. J was trimmed by 4 bases and V by 8 bases; bases with no gene match: 9. Germline CDR1 and CDR2: SQVTM and ANQGSEA. The CDR3 nucleotides are TGCAGCCCCGATCAGACAGGGGCCACTGAAGCTTTCTTT. This encodes CSPDQTGATEAFF.

The chain uses TRBV30 and TRBJ1-1, with 7 bases lining up with TRBD1. Germline values: CDR1 GTSNPN, CDR2 SVGIG (reference sequence). The V segment lost 4 bases and the J segment 6 bases; nucleotides outside the gene matches: 11. The CDR3 sequence is 14 residues long. The DNA of the CDR3 is TGTGCCTGGACCAGGGGGATAAAGGAGTCTGAAGCTTTCTTT. Protein: CAWTRGIKESEAFF. Together with reference TRBV30 and TRBJ1-1, the CDR3 gives the full variable domain: SQTIHQWPATLVQPVGSPLSLECTVEGTSNPNLYWYRQAAGRGLQLLFYSVGIGQISSEVPQNLSASRPQDRQFILSSKKLLLSDSGFYLCAWTRGIKESEAFFGQGTRLTVV.

This clonotype appeared a few times. CDR3 bases: TGCAGTGCTAGCAGACTAGCGGGAGCCTACGAGCAGTACTTC. As protein: CSASRLAGAYEQYF. This chain uses TRBV20-1 with TRBJ2-7, with 12 bases that match TRBD2. Losses at the gene ends were 3 bases for V and 2 bases for J; bases not matched to a gene: 2. Germline V gives CDR1 DFQATT, CDR2 SNEGSKA (reference sequence). The CDR3 consists of 14 residues.

The chain has TRBV20-1 and TRBJ2-3, with 8 bases matching TRBD2. Losses at the gene ends were 3 bases for V and 3 bases for J; bases not matched to a gene: 11. The CDR3 totals 16 residues. Germline assignment: CDR1 DFQATT and CDR2 SNEGSKA (reference sequence). CDR3 residues: CSASVREGQKTDTQYF. CDR3 bases: TGCAGTGCTAGCGTCCGGGAGGGCCAAAAGACAGATACGCAGTATTTT.

The gene calls are TRBV19 and TRBJ2-3; D is perhaps TRBD2 (5 bases). The germline gives CDR1 LNHDA, CDR2 SQIVND (reference sequence). V lost 0 bases, J lost 0 bases, and 7 bases lay in between. This CDR3 contains 15 residues. CDR3 residues: CASSIDRTSTDTQYF. The CDR3 coding sequence is TGTGCCAGTAGTATAGATCGGACTAGCACAGATACGCAGTATTTT. Looking up the rest from reference TRBV19 and TRBJ2-3 gives the full variable domain: DGGITQSPKYLFRKEGQNVTLSCEQNLNHDAMYWYRQDPGQGLRLIYYSQIVNDFQKGDIAEGYSVSREKKESFPLTVTSAQKNPTAFYLCASSIDRTSTDTQYFGPGTRLTVL.

This clonotype was seen only a few times. The rearrangement uses TRBV7-3 and TRBJ2-3; 8 nucleotides match TRBD2. V shed 5 bases, J shed 5 bases, and the junction held 15 bases outside the gene matches. Germline CDR1 is SGHTA and CDR2 is FQGTGA. This CDR3 is 17 amino acids long. CDR3 nucleotide sequence: TGTGCCAGCAGCCCATACGCCCCAGCGGGAGTCAGAGATACGCAGTATTTT. It is translated as CASSPYAPAGVRDTQYF.

This clonotype has just a few counts. The chain links TRBV4-3 to TRBJ2-7; tentatively, D is TRBD2 (6 bases). Germline CDR1 and CDR2: LGHNA and YSLEER. The CDR3 is 15 amino acids. V lost 1 base to trimming and J lost 2 bases, with 12 bases between them. For the CDR3, the DNA is TGCGCCAGCAGCCAAGTGACGGGGGTTGCCTACGAGCAGTACTTC. This codes for CASSQVTGVAYEQYF.

The chain couples TRBV6-1 to TRBJ2-3; a weak D match, TRBD2 (6 bases). Germline CDR1 MNHNS, CDR2 SASEGT. Trimming stripped 7 bases from V and 7 bases from J, with 15 bases between. The CDR3 runs 13 residues. CDR3 region: CASKELARHTQYF. Written as DNA, the CDR3 is TGTGCCAGCAAGGAGCTAGCGAGGCATACGCAGTATTTT.